The T cell receptor beta chain described here comes from a study of cytomegalovirus exposure and HLA in healthy donors. Study-level background: Previous work identified around 120 million unique TCR beta sequences from approximately 190 million T cells.

The CDR3 is 17 residues long. With V trimmed by 6 bases and J by 5 bases, 10 bases remained unmatched. Germline V gives CDR1 SEHNR, CDR2 FQNEAQ (reference sequence). A word on this clone: Its antigen is still unknown.

This PCR relied on a set of 60 Vbeta primers and 13 Jbeta primers. Sequencing was performed with immunoSEQ multiplex PCR; in TCRdb, only in-frame clones are kept and a portion is missing. The sample has about 130,000 clones; 55% to 75% are singletons. The study, taken as a whole, reports: Among the CMV-associated chains, three were confirmed in vitro as specific for CMV antigens. Judged likely to be a sequencing artifact was a cluster of highly shared sequence variants. HLA-A and HLA-B allele assignments for most subjects were reportedly predicted accurately using TCR beta sequences.

The source is a man under 40 in good health and CMV-seronegative. Source material: PBMCs. J is TRBJ2-1 and V is TRBV7-9; TRBD2 matches 13 bases. The DNA of the CDR3 is TGTGCCAGCAGTAGGACTAGCGGGGGCCTTATTGACAATGAGCAGTTCTTC. Its protein product is CASSRTSGGLIDNEQFF.